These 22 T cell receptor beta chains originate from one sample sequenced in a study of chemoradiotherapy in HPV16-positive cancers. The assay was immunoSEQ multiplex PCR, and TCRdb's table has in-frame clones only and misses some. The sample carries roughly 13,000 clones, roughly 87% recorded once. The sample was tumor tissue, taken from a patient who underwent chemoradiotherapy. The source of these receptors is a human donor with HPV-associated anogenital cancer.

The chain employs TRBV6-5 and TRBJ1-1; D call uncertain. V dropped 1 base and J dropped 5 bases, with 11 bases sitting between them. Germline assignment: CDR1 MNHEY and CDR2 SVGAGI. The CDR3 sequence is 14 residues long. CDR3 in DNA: TGTGCCAGCAGTTACTGGGGTTCTAGGACTGAAGCTTTCTTT. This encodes CASSYWGSRTEAFF.

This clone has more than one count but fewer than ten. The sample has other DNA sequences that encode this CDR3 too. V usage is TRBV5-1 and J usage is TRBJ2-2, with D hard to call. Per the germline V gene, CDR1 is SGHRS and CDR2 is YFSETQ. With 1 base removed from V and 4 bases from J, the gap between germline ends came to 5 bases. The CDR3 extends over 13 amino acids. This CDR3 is CASSLSATGELFF. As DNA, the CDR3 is TGCGCCAGCAGCTTGTCAGCCACCGGGGAGCTGTTTTTT.

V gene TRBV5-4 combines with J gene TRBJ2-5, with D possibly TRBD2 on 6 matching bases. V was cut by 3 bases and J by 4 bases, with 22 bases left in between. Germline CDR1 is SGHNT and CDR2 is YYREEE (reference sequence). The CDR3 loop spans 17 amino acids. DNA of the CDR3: TGTGCCAGCAGCTCGAAGGACGGGACTTTAAAACTAGAGACCCAGTACTTC. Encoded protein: CASSSKDGTLKLETQYF. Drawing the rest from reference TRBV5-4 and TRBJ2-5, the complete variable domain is ETGVTQSPTHLIKTRGQQVTLRCSSQSGHNTVSWYQQALGQGPQFIFQYYREEENGRGNFPPRFSGLQFPNYSSELNVNALELDDSALYLCASSSKDGTLKLETQYFGPGTRLLVL.

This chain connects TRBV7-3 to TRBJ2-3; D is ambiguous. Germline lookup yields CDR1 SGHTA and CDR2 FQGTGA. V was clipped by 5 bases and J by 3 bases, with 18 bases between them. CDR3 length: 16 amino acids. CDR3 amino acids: CASSPRTGRPTDTQYF. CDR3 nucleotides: TGTGCCAGCAGCCCTCGAACCGGACGCCCGACAGATACGCAGTATTTT.

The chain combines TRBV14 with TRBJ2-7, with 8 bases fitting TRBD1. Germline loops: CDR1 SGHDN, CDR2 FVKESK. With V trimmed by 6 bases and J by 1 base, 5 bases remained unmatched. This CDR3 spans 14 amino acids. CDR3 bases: TGTGCCAGCAGGATGACAGGGGATTCCTACGAGCAGTACTTC. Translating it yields CASRMTGDSYEQYF.

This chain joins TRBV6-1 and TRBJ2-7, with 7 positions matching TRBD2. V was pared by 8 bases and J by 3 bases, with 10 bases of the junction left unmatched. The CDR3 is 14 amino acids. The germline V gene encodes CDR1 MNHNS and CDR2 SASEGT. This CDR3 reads CASCRSSGVYEQYF. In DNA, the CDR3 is TGTGCCAGCTGCCGCTCTAGCGGAGTCTACGAGCAGTACTTC.

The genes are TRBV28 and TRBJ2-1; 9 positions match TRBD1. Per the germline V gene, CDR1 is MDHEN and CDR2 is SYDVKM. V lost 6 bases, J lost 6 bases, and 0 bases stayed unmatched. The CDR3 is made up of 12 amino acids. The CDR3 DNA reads TGTGCCAGCAGGACAGGGGGCAATGAGCAGTTCTTC. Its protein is CASRTGGNEQFF.

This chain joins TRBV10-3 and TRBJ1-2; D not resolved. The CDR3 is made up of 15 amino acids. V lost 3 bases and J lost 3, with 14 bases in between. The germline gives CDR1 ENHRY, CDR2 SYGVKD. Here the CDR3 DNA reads TGTGCCATCAGTGAATCCCCCCTTGAGGACTATGGCTACACCTTC. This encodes CAISESPLEDYGYTF.

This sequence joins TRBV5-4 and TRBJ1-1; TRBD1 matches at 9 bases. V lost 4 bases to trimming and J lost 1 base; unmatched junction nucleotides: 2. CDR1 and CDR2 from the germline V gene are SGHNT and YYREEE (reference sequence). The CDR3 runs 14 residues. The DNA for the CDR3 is TGTGCCAGCAGCGTGGACAGGGGGAACACTGAAGCTTTCTTT. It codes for CASSVDRGNTEAFF.

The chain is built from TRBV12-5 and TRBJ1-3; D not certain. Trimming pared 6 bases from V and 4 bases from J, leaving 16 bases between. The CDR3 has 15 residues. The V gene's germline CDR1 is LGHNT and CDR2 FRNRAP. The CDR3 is CASGLVLSGGNTIYF. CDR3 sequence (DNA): TGTGCTAGTGGGTTAGTGTTGAGTGGGGGAAACACCATATATTTT.

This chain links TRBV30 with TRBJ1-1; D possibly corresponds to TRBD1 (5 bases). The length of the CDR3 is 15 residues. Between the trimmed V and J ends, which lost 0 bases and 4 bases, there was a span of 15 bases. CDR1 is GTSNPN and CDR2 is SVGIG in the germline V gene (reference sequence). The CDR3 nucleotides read TGTGCCTGGAGTGTAGGCAGGGCCGTTGGCACTGAAGCTTTCTTT. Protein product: CAWSVGRAVGTEAFF.

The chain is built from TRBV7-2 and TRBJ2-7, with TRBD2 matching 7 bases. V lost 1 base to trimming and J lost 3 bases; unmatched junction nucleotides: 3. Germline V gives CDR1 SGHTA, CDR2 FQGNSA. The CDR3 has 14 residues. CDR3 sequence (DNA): TGTGCCAGCAGCTTAGTGTCGGGAGGCTACGAGCAGTACTTC. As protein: CASSLVSGGYEQYF.

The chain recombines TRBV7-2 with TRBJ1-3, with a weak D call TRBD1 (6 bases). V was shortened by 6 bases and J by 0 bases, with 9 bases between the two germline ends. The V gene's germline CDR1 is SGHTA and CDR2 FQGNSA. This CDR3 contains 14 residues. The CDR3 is CASRQTGSGNTIYF. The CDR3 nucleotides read TGTGCCAGCAGACAGACAGGCTCTGGAAACACCATATATTTT.

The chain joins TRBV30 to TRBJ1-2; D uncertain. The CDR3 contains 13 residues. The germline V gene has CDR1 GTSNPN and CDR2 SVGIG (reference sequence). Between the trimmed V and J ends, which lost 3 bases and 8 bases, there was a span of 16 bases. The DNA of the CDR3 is TGTGCCTGGAGCCCTTCGGGGATAAGGGGCTACACCTTC. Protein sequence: CAWSPSGIRGYTF.

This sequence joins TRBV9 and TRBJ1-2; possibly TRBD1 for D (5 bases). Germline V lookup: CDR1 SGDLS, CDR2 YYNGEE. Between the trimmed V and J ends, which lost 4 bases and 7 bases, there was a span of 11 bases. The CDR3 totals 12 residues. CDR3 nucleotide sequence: TGTGCCAGCAGCTCAGGGCTCGGTGGCTACACCTTC. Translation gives CASSSGLGGYTF. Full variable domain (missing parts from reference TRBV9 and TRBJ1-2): DSGVTQTPKHLITATGQRVTLRCSPRSGDLSVYWYQQSLDQGLQFLIQYYNGEERAKGNILERFSAQQFPDLHSELNLSSLELGDSALYFCASSSGLGGYTFGSGTRLTVV.

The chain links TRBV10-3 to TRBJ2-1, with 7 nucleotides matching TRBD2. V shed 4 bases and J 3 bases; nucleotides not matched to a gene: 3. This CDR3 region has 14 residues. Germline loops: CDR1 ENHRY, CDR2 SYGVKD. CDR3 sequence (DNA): TGTGCCATCAGTGGACGCGGGAGCTACAATGAGCAGTTCTTC. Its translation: CAISGRGSYNEQFF.

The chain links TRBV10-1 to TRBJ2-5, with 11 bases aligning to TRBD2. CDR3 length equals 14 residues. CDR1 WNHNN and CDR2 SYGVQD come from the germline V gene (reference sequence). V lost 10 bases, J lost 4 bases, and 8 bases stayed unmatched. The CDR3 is CAINGGLAVETQYF. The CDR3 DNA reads TGCGCCATTAACGGGGGACTAGCGGTAGAGACCCAGTACTTC.

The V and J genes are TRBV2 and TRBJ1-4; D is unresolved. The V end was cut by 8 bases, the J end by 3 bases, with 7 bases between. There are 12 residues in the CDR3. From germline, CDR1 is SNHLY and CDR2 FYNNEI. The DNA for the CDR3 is TGTGCCAGCGCGGACGCTAATGAAAAACTGTTTTTT. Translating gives CASADANEKLFF.

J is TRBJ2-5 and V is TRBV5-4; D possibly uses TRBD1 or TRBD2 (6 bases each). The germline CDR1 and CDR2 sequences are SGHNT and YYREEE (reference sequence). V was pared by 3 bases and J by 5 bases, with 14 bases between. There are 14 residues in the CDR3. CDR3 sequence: CASSYRGTTETQYF. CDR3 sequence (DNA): TGTGCCAGCAGCTACCGGGGGACAACGGAGACCCAGTACTTC.

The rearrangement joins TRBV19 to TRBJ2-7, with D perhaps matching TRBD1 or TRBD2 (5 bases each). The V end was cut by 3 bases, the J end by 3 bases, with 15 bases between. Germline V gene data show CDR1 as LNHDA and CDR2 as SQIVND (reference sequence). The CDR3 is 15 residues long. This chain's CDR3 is CASSIQSGPYYEQYF. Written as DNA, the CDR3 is TGTGCCAGTAGTATCCAGTCGGGGCCCTACTACGAGCAGTACTTC.

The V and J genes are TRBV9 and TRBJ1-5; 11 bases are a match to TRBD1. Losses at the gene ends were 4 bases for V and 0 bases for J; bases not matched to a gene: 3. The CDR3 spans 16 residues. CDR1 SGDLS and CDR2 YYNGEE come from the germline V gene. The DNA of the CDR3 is TGTGCCAGCAGCCCCGGGACAGGGGGTAGCAATCAGCCCCAGCATTTT. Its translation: CASSPGTGGSNQPQHF. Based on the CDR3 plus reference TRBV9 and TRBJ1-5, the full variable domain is DSGVTQTPKHLITATGQRVTLRCSPRSGDLSVYWYQQSLDQGLQFLIQYYNGEERAKGNILERFSAQQFPDLHSELNLSSLELGDSALYFCASSPGTGGSNQPQHFGDGTRLSIL.

CDR3 bases: TGTGCCAGCAGCGTAGGGGCAGGGCAAGCTACGCAGTATTTT. Protein: CASSVGAGQATQYF. V gene TRBV9 combines with J gene TRBJ2-3; TRBD1 might be the D (5 bases). The CDR3 loop spans 14 amino acids. The germline V gene has CDR1 SGDLS and CDR2 YYNGEE. V was pared by 0 bases and J by 8 bases, with 13 bases between.